Each of the 16 T cell receptor beta chains below was sequenced from the same sample in a study of T cells after yellow fever vaccination. TCRdb used MiXCR to reprocess the 5' RACE reads, holding one entry per CDR3 protein. The sample shows 150,000 to 200,000 distinct CDR3 sequences, 6% to 7.5% of them seen only once. Sequencing was performed on CD4+ T cells sorted from PBMCs, taken less than 6 days after the first yellow fever vaccination. The receptors here all came from a man aged 18 to 29 who received the YFV17D yellow fever vaccine.

A remark on this clonotype: This could be a read error, since a much larger clone is one nucleotide away. The rearrangement links TRBV24-1 to TRBJ2-5; possibly TRBD2 for D (5 bases). This CDR3 is 15 amino acids long. CDR1 and CDR2 from the germline V gene are KGHDR and SFDVKD. Trimming removed 0 bases at V and 4 bases at J, with 11 bases between. CDR3 region: CATSDLRWAGETQYF. The CDR3 bases are TGTGCCACCAGTGATTTGAGGTGGGCGGGAGAGACCCAGTACTTC.

This clonotype has more than one count but fewer than ten. CDR3 nucleotide sequence: TGTGCCAGCAGCCGAGACGGGCAGGGGCCCTACGAGCAGTACGTC. It specifies CASSRDGQGPYEQYV. The chain links TRBV7-8 to TRBJ2-7, with a tentative D call TRBD1 (6 bases). This CDR3 region has 15 residues. Trimming cost V 5 bases and J 2 bases, with 16 bases left between them. The germline gives CDR1 SGHVS, CDR2 FQNEAQ.

At least ten counts were recorded for this clonotype. The chain links TRBV20-1 to TRBJ2-5, with a weak D call TRBD2 (6 bases). The V gene lost 2 bases and the J gene lost 0 bases, with 13 bases spanning the gap. The CDR3 sequence is 15 residues long. CDR1 and CDR2 from the germline V gene are DFQATT and SNEGSKA (reference sequence). CDR3 protein: CSARKELAYQETQYF. The CDR3 region has the DNA TGCAGTGCTAGAAAGGAACTAGCATACCAAGAGACCCAGTACTTC.

There are many counts of this clonotype. The V call is TRBV9, the J call TRBJ2-5, with 9 bases that match TRBD1. CDR1 and CDR2 from the germline V gene are SGDLS and YYNGEE. V shed 4 bases, J shed 7 bases, and the junction held 8 bases outside the gene matches. The CDR3 is made up of 14 amino acids. The chain's CDR3 is CASSLRTGEGTQYF. The CDR3 DNA reads as TGTGCCAGCAGCCTACGGACAGGGGAGGGGACCCAGTACTTC.

Many counts were recorded for this clonotype. The V gene is TRBV4-3, the J gene TRBJ2-4, with 7 bases matching TRBD2. Trimming took 1 base from V and 6 from J; bases not matched to a gene: 3. The CDR3 has 14 residues. Per the germline V gene, CDR1 is LGHNA and CDR2 is YSLEER. DNA of the CDR3: TGCGCCAGCAGCCAAGGGTCTAGCGGAAACATTCAGTACTTC. Its translation is CASSQGSSGNIQYF.

This clonotype is classed as medium-sized. The chain is built from TRBV4-2 and TRBJ2-5, with 12 bases that match TRBD2. V shed 1 base, J shed 2 bases, and the junction held 11 bases outside the gene matches. Germline V CDR1 and CDR2: LGHNA, YNFKEQ. The CDR3 has 19 residues. The CDR3 bases are TGTGCCAGCAGCCAAGTCCCCCTCACTCTAGCGGGGGGGCAAGAGACCCAGTACTTC. Translation: CASSQVPLTLAGGQETQYF.

This clonotype was recorded many times. The gene calls are TRBV5-1 and TRBJ2-1, with TRBD2 matching 8 bases. Germline trimming cut 1 base from V and 7 bases from J; bases unmatched to any gene: 7. CDR1 and CDR2 (germline): SGHRS, YFSETQ. CDR3 length: 15 residues. The CDR3 sequence is CASSLNAGGGNEQFF. The CDR3, as DNA: TGCGCCAGCAGCTTGAATGCGGGGGGAGGGAATGAGCAGTTCTTC.

This clonotype was picked up many times. The rearrangement links TRBV6-1 to TRBJ2-3; D is uncertain. CDR1 is MNHNS, CDR2 SASEGT, per germline. Trimming took 1 base from V and 3 from J, leaving 5 bases between them. The CDR3 totals 13 residues. CDR3 in amino acids: CASSEEGTDTQYF. The CDR3 DNA reads TGTGCCAGCAGTGAAGAAGGAACAGATACGCAGTATTTT.

This clonotype was detected ten times or more. The chain joins TRBV29-1 to TRBJ1-5; TRBD1 matches at 7 bases. The CDR3 consists of 13 residues. In germline, CDR1 is SQVTM, CDR2 ANQGSEA. V shed 6 bases, J shed 4 bases, and the junction held 6 bases outside the gene matches. The CDR3 nucleotides are TGCAGCGTCGCTGGGACAGCTAATCAGCCCCAGCATTTT. As protein: CSVAGTANQPQHF.

This clonotype was seen repeatedly, ten times or more. The chain joins TRBV6-5 to TRBJ1-4, with D perhaps matching TRBD1 (6 bases). V dropped 2 bases and J dropped 5 bases, with 9 bases sitting between them. The germline V gene encodes CDR1 MNHEY and CDR2 SVGAGI. CDR3 length: 14 residues. The CDR3, as DNA: TGTGCCAGCAGTTACGAGGACAGCAATGAAAAACTGTTTTTT. It is translated as CASSYEDSNEKLFF.

This clonotype was counted only a few times. J is TRBJ2-2 and V is TRBV12-3 or TRBV12-4; D perhaps matches TRBD1 (5 bases). V was clipped by 6 bases and J by 1 base, with 9 bases between them. This CDR3 comprises 14 residues. CDR3 nucleotide sequence: TGTGCCAGCAGCTGGACACAGAACACCGGGGAGCTGTTTTTT. It codes for CASSWTQNTGELFF.

There are a few counts of this clonotype. The genes are TRBV12-3 or TRBV12-4 and TRBJ1-1; maybe TRBD1 (5 bases). The V end lost 7 bases, the J end lost 4 bases, and 16 bases lay between the germline ends. The CDR3 is 14 amino acids. CDR3 bases: TGTGCCAGCATCCCGACAGCACTGGGCACTGAAGCTTTCTTT. Its translation is CASIPTALGTEAFF.

Concerning this clonotype itself: This could be a read error, since a much larger clone is one nucleotide away. The chain recombines TRBV7-9 with TRBJ1-5, with D possibly matching TRBD1 (6 bases). V lost 9 bases and J 9 bases, leaving 18 bases between the germline ends. Per germline, CDR1 SEHNR and CDR2 FQNEAQ (reference sequence). CDR3 length: 13 amino acids. CDR3 sequence: CARSRQAGGPQHF. For the CDR3, the DNA is TGTGCCAGAAGCCGACAGGCCGGGGGGCCCCAGCATTTT.

J is TRBJ2-6 and V is TRBV12-3 or TRBV12-4; a possible D gene is TRBD1 (6 bases). V was pared by 2 bases and J by 0 bases, with 14 bases between. The CDR3 consists of 18 residues. The CDR3: CASSLRTVLYSGANVLTF. CDR3 sequence (DNA): TGTGCCAGCAGTTTAAGGACAGTCCTATACTCTGGGGCCAACGTCCTGACTTTC.

There are a few counts of this clonotype. V usage is TRBV10-3 and J usage is TRBJ1-1; possible D gene TRBD1, 6 bases. CDR1 is ENHRY, CDR2 SYGVKD, per germline. V gave up 7 bases and J gave up 1 base, with 10 bases separating them. The CDR3 consists of 13 residues. CDR3 protein: CAIKGDGNTEAFF. The CDR3 nucleotides are TGTGCCATCAAGGGGGACGGGAACACTGAAGCTTTCTTT.

In this sample, this clonotype turned up a few times. The chain combines TRBV4-1 with TRBJ1-5; D perhaps matches TRBD1 (6 bases). The V and J ends lost 3 bases and 1 base respectively, with 13 bases between them. Germline V CDR1 and CDR2: MGHRA, YSYEKL. The CDR3 contains 16 residues. The DNA for the CDR3 is TGCGCCAGCAGCCAGGTAAAGGGGGAGAGCAATCAGCCCCAGCATTTT. Protein sequence: CASSQVKGESNQPQHF.